This T cell receptor (beta chain) stems from a study of CD8+CD57+ T cells in acquired aplastic anemia. Flow cytometry had shown expanded CD8+CD57+ cells in the patients chosen for sequencing. The template used for profiling TCR beta VDJ and CDR3 was genomic DNA. TCRdb analysed the reads with MiXCR anew, one entry per CDR3 protein. Among under 350,000 distinct CDR3 sequences, under 60% were seen once, and the ten largest hold approximately 1.2%. This TCR derives from a human donor with aplastic anemia. The sequenced sample was sorted CD4+, CD8+, or CD8+CD57+ T cells (not recorded which) from PBMCs.

The CDR3 sequence: CASSLVLEISFIYGYTF. CDR3 bases: TGTGCCAGCAGCTTAGTCCTTGAGATCTCCTTCATCTATGGCTACACCTTC. The V call is TRBV7-2, the J call TRBJ1-2; D call uncertain. Between the trimmed V and J ends, which lost 1 base and 4 bases, there was a span of 19 bases. Germline lookup yields CDR1 SGHTA and CDR2 FQGNSA. The CDR3 covers 17 residues.